Below, 26 T cell receptor beta chains from the same sample are listed, as sequenced in a study of blood T cell repertoires in COVID-19. The repertoire was sequenced with immunoSEQ multiplex PCR; TCRdb's copy has only in-frame clones and lacks some. The data contain 100,000 or so clones, 69% of them seen just once; the ten biggest clones take up about 5.9%. Sample: peripheral blood. These receptors came from a man aged 80 or over with acute or convalescent COVID-19.

The V gene is TRBV30, the J gene TRBJ1-3; no clear D. The CDR3 has 13 residues. Looked up from germline, CDR1 is GTSNPN and CDR2 is SVGIG (reference sequence). With 7 bases removed from V and 0 bases from J, the gap between germline ends came to 10 bases. The DNA for the CDR3 is TGTGCCTTCCTTTTGTACTCTGGAAACACCATATATTTT. This codes for CAFLLYSGNTIYF. The complete variable domain, with remaining parts taken from reference TRBV30 and TRBJ1-3, reads SQTIHQWPATLVQPVGSPLSLECTVEGTSNPNLYWYRQAAGRGLQLLFYSVGIGQISSEVPQNLSASRPQDRQFILSSKKLLLSDSGFYLCAFLLYSGNTIYFGEGSWLTVV.

This clone has a handful of counts. This chain uses TRBV14 with TRBJ2-5; no clear D. Germline CDR1 reads SGHDN; CDR2 reads FVKESK. V lost 0 bases and J 0 bases, leaving 8 bases between the germline ends. The CDR3 runs 15 residues. CDR3 DNA: TGTGCCAGCAGCCAAGATAGGAGTAACCAAGAGACCCAGTACTTC. Protein product: CASSQDRSNQETQYF.

The chain has TRBV9 and TRBJ1-3; TRBD1 aligns across 8 bases. This CDR3 is built from 15 residues. Per germline, CDR1 SGDLS and CDR2 YYNGEE. Trimming took 3 bases from V and 1 from J; bases not matched to a gene: 3. In nucleotides, the CDR3 is TGTGCCAGCAGCGCCCAGGGGGCATCTGGAAACACCATATATTTT. Protein sequence: CASSAQGASGNTIYF.

In this sample, this clone turned up once. This chain joins TRBV5-5 and TRBJ1-6; weak D call: TRBD1 (6 bases). This CDR3 spans 15 amino acids. Trimming pared 1 base from V and 8 bases from J, leaving 13 bases between. Germline assignment: CDR1 SGHKS and CDR2 YYEKEE (reference sequence). The CDR3 bases are TGTGCCAGCAGCTTGCGGCAGGGGTTTTATTCACCCCTCCACTTT. This codes for CASSLRQGFYSPLHF.

The rearrangement links TRBV7-2 to TRBJ2-5, with TRBD1 matching over 8 bases. From germline, CDR1 is SGHTA and CDR2 FQGNSA. The V gene end was trimmed by 5 bases and the J gene end by 1 base; junction bases not matched to a gene: 9. The CDR3 sequence is 16 residues long. CDR3 sequence: CASSQGQAYPQETQYF. The CDR3, as DNA: TGTGCCAGCAGCCAGGGACAGGCTTACCCCCAAGAGACCCAGTACTTC. Full variable domain (outside the CDR3, taken from reference TRBV7-2 and TRBJ2-5): GAGVSQSPSNKVTEKGKDVELRCDPISGHTALYWYRQSLGQGLEFLIYFQGNSAPDKSGLPSDRFSAERTGGSVSTLTIQRTQQEDSAVYLCASSQGQAYPQETQYFGPGTRLLVL.

CDR3 sequence reads: CASRERGPGMNTEAFF. DNA for the CDR3: TGTGCCAGCAGGGAGAGGGGGCCAGGAATGAACACTGAAGCTTTCTTT. This chain uses TRBV28 with TRBJ1-1; 7 bases line up with TRBD1. The germline V gene has CDR1 MDHEN and CDR2 SYDVKM. This CDR3 is 16 amino acids long. The junction had 10 bases not matched to a gene; V was cut back by 6 bases and J by 0 bases.

This rearrangement joins TRBV27 to TRBJ1-2, with D maybe TRBD1 (6 bases). Germline V gene lookup returns CDR1 MNHEY and CDR2 SMNVEV (reference sequence). Trimming stripped 6 bases from V and 8 bases from J, with 16 bases between. CDR3 length equals 13 residues. The CDR3 is CASSPTGSGGYTF. The CDR3 DNA reads TGTGCCAGCAGCCCGACAGGATCGGGGGGCTACACCTTC.

J is TRBJ2-5 and V is TRBV6-5, with 7 bases lining up with TRBD1. Trimming took 7 bases from V and 1 from J; bases not matched to a gene: 6. CDR1 is MNHEY, CDR2 SVGAGI, per germline. The CDR3 is 14 residues long. The CDR3 DNA follows: TGTGCCAGCATCCGAGGGGGCGTCCAAGAGACCCAGTACTTC. Protein sequence: CASIRGGVQETQYF.

CDR3 sequence: CASSLTSSYSYEQYF. Written as DNA, the CDR3 is TGCGCCAGCAGCCTAACTAGTAGCTACTCCTACGAGCAGTACTTC. The chain is built from TRBV4-1 and TRBJ2-7, with D perhaps matching TRBD2 (5 bases). Germline-derived CDR1 and CDR2 are MGHRA and YSYEKL. This CDR3 spans 15 amino acids. V lost 4 bases and J 0 bases, leaving 13 bases between the germline ends.

In its sample, this clone was seen a few times. This sequence joins TRBV28 and TRBJ1-6; TRBD1 aligns across 10 bases. Germline V gene sequence: CDR1 MDHEN, CDR2 SYDVKM. The junction had 7 bases not matched to a gene; V was cut back by 4 bases and J by 10 bases. The CDR3 loop spans 15 amino acids. The CDR3 region is CASSSLGQGNSPLHF. The CDR3 DNA sequence: TGTGCCAGCAGTTCCCTGGGACAGGGGAACTCACCCCTCCACTTT.

This chain links TRBV29-1 with TRBJ2-3, with 7 bases aligning to TRBD2. Trimming cost V 5 bases and J 6 bases; bases outside gene matches: 8. The CDR3 covers 13 residues. Germline V gives CDR1 SQVTM, CDR2 ANQGSEA. As DNA, the CDR3 is TGCAGCGTTCCTAGCGGAAACACCGATACGCAGTATTTT. Translating it yields CSVPSGNTDTQYF.

The chain recombines TRBV18 with TRBJ2-2, with TRBD2 matching 12 bases. This CDR3 is built from 16 residues. Per the germline V gene, CDR1 is KGHSH and CDR2 is LQKENI. Unmatched junction bases numbered 3, after V lost 2 bases and J lost 5 bases. The CDR3 loop is CASSPRLAGVTGELFF. CDR3 DNA sequence: TGTGCCAGCTCACCAAGACTAGCGGGAGTAACCGGGGAGCTGTTTTTT.

The chain recombines TRBV28 with TRBJ1-5; 11 nucleotides agree with TRBD1. Per germline, CDR1 MDHEN and CDR2 SYDVKM. There are 15 residues in the CDR3. The J segment lost 6 bases and the V segment lost 6 bases, leaving 7 bases of the junction unmatched. CDR3 sequence reads: CASSPRTGGGQPQHF. CDR3 DNA: TGTGCCAGCAGCCCAAGGACAGGGGGCGGTCAGCCCCAGCATTTT.

The genes are TRBV5-4 and TRBJ2-2, with a tentative D call TRBD1 (6 bases). CDR1 and CDR2 (germline): SGHNT, YYREEE (reference sequence). The CDR3 runs to 15 residues. The V end was cut by 0 bases, the J end by 1 base, with 7 bases between. CDR3 sequence reads: CASSLEGVNTGELFF. CDR3 nucleotide sequence: TGTGCCAGCAGCTTGGAGGGGGTGAACACCGGGGAGCTGTTTTTT. Variable domain in full (rest from reference TRBV5-4 and TRBJ2-2): ETGVTQSPTHLIKTRGQQVTLRCSSQSGHNTVSWYQQALGQGPQFIFQYYREEENGRGNFPPRFSGLQFPNYSSELNVNALELDDSALYLCASSLEGVNTGELFFGEGSRLTVL.

The chain joins TRBV5-1 to TRBJ1-1, with a possible D match to TRBD1 (6 bases). The V and J ends lost 3 bases and 1 base respectively, with 10 bases between them. This CDR3 is 14 amino acids long. Germline V gives CDR1 SGHRS, CDR2 YFSETQ. DNA of the CDR3: TGCGCCAGCAGCTCACAGGGAACGAACACTGAAGCTTTCTTT. Amino acids: CASSSQGTNTEAFF.

The V call is TRBV7-9, the J call TRBJ2-7, with 7 bases lining up with TRBD1. Germline-derived CDR1 and CDR2 are SEHNR and FQNEAQ (reference sequence). V shed 3 bases, J shed 5 bases, and the junction held 7 bases outside the gene matches. The CDR3 length is 14 residues. CDR3 in DNA: TGTGCCAGCAGCTTGACAGGGTCCTTGGACGAGCAGTACTTC. This codes for CASSLTGSLDEQYF.

V and J are TRBV15 and TRBJ1-2; 8 bases agree with TRBD1. CDR1 and CDR2 (germline): LNHNV, YYDKDF (reference sequence). The V segment lost 0 bases and the J segment 7 bases; nucleotides outside the gene matches: 4. The CDR3 loop spans 14 amino acids. CDR3 bases: TGTGCCACCAGCAGAGACGACAGGGGAGGTGGCTACACCTTC. Translated: CATSRDDRGGGYTF.

This clone occurred a few times. The V and J genes are TRBV7-3 and TRBJ2-2; 11 positions match TRBD2. Germline V gene data show CDR1 as SGHTA and CDR2 as FQGTGA. After removal of 5 bases from V and 6 bases from J, the junction contained 8 bases not matched to a gene. The CDR3 is 16 residues long. CDR3 nucleotides: TGTGCCAGCAGCCAGACTAGCGGGGTAGGGTCCGGGGAGCTGTTTTTT. Amino acids: CASSQTSGVGSGELFF.

The chain combines TRBV4-3 with TRBJ1-6; TRBD1 might be the D (5 bases). This CDR3 region has 15 residues. V shed 0 bases and J shed 9 bases, with 12 bases lying between them. Per germline, CDR1 LGHNA and CDR2 YSLEER. CDR3 residues: CASSQDFNRPSPLHF. CDR3 nucleotides: TGCGCCAGCAGCCAAGATTTTAACAGGCCTTCACCCCTCCACTTT.

J is TRBJ1-3 and V is TRBV5-6; 9 bases map to TRBD1. Germline CDR1 is SGHDT and CDR2 is YYEEEE. The CDR3 has 16 residues. The V gene end was trimmed by 3 bases and the J gene end by 4 bases; junction bases not matched to a gene: 8. The CDR3 nucleotides read TGTGCCAGCAGCTGGGGGGACAGGGACATCGGAAACACCATATATTTT. It specifies CASSWGDRDIGNTIYF.

This clone has a handful of counts. This chain links TRBV29-1 with TRBJ2-3; 8 positions agree with TRBD2. Germline CDR1 reads SQVTM; CDR2 reads ANQGSEA. V lost 6 bases, J lost 1 base, and 6 bases stayed unmatched. The CDR3 length is 14 residues. The CDR3 nucleotides read TGCAGCGTACGACTACTAGCGGGCACAGATACGCAGTATTTT. As protein: CSVRLLAGTDTQYF.

In its sample, this clone was seen many times. This chain joins TRBV28 and TRBJ2-7; TRBD1 matches 7 bases. In germline, CDR1 is MDHEN, CDR2 SYDVKM. Trimming cost V 7 bases and J 4 bases; bases outside gene matches: 10. The CDR3 has 14 amino acids. The CDR3 here is CASKPGQSIYEQYF. DNA of the CDR3: TGTGCCAGCAAACCGGGACAGTCTATATACGAGCAGTACTTC.

This clone was seen a handful of times. The J gene is TRBJ2-4, the V gene TRBV13; tentative D call: TRBD1 (5 bases). Trimming removed 5 bases at V and 3 bases at J, with 20 bases between. This CDR3 comprises 17 residues. Germline CDR1 PRHDT, CDR2 FYEKMQ (reference sequence). CDR3 sequence: CASSQAQQGIVKNIQYF. The DNA for the CDR3 is TGTGCCAGCAGCCAAGCCCAGCAGGGTATCGTCAAAAACATTCAGTACTTC.

The rearrangement links TRBV5-6 to TRBJ2-5; 7 nucleotides agree with TRBD1. V dropped 4 bases and J dropped 7; count of bases not matched to a gene: 10. This CDR3 has 14 residues. The germline CDR1 and CDR2 sequences are SGHDT and YYEEEE. CDR3 nucleotides: TGTGCCAGCAGCCTAGGGACAGCCCCGGGGACCCAGTACTTC. As protein: CASSLGTAPGTQYF.

The gene calls are TRBV4-1 and TRBJ1-5; no clear D gene. V lost 0 bases and J lost 3, with 12 bases in between. Germline-derived CDR1 and CDR2 are MGHRA and YSYEKL. The CDR3 length is 16 residues. The CDR3 sequence is CASSQEVVAVNQPQHF. CDR3 sequence (DNA): TGCGCCAGCAGCCAAGAAGTTGTGGCAGTCAATCAGCCCCAGCATTTT.

This clone showed up just a few times. The CDR3 DNA sequence: TGTGCCAGTAGTCCCGGGACAGGGATTGAAGCTTTCTTT. It translates to CASSPGTGIEAFF. The chain recombines TRBV19 with TRBJ1-1; 9 nucleotides align to TRBD1. The trim removed 5 bases at V and 7 bases at J, leaving 5 bases unmatched. Germline CDR1 LNHDA, CDR2 SQIVND (reference sequence). The CDR3 is 13 amino acids.